This TCR beta chain derives from a study of blood T cell repertoires in COVID-19. Study as a whole: Samples representing acute and convalescent COVID-19 were sourced from the United States, Italy and Spain.

V lost 3 bases and J lost 7; bases outside the gene matches: 1. The CDR3 is 14 amino acids. Germline V lookup: CDR1 SGHKS, CDR2 YYEKEE (reference sequence). This clone was detected only once. Per the authors' pipeline: From reference gene primer amplification, estimates of nucleated cell counts were derived. Method: immunoSEQ multiplex PCR; TCRdb's copy keeps in-frame clones and lacks some. That table gives V, J and clone size, and the DNA gave D and trimming. Of about 150,000 clones in the sample, 75% to 85% were seen once. The sequence was collected from a man in his fifties or sixties with acute or convalescent COVID-19. This chain joins TRBV5-5 and TRBJ1-6; TRBD1 matches 10 bases. Input material: peripheral blood. The chain's CDR3 is CASSSGQGNSPLHF. As DNA, the CDR3 is TGTGCCAGCAGCTCGGGACAGGGGAATTCACCCCTCCACTTT. The variable domain in full, with the rest retrieved from reference TRBV5-5 and TRBJ1-6, is DAGVTQSPTHLIKTRGQQVTLRCSPISGHKSVSWYQQVLGQGPQFIFQYYEKEERGRGNFPDRFSARQFPNYSSELNVNALLLGDSALYLCASSSGQGNSPLHFGNGTRLTVT.